This TCR beta chain was recovered during a study of blood T cells in healthy people across ages. The CDR3 totals 14 residues. V shed 5 bases and J shed 1 base, with 14 bases lying between them. Germline V lookup: CDR1 DFQATT, CDR2 SNEGSKA (reference sequence). The use of a sample-barcoded 5' primer and a J-beta primer mix characterized a second PCR of roughly 7 to 11 cycles. TCRdb re-called the 5' RACE reads through MiXCR, storing one row per CDR3 protein. The data show about 900,000 distinct CDR3 sequences, with around 49% seen just once and 13% held by the top ten. This clonotype originated in a man younger than 45 in good health. The sample consisted of blood. The chain carries TRBV20-1 and TRBJ1-1, with a tentative D call TRBD1 (5 bases). Written as DNA, the CDR3 is TGCAGTGCTTCTACCGGGACTGCGAACACTGAAGCTTTCTTT. Translation: CSASTGTANTEAFF.